The following is a T cell receptor (beta chain) sequence with its context. Its antigen is not identified. This specimen belongs to a study of shared clonotypes between healthy human individuals. Background on the study: Each donor's CD4 naive and CD4 memory cells filled three plates apiece, CD8 naive two, and CD8 memory one.

CDR1 is SGHTS, CDR2 YDEGEE, per germline. With 4 bases removed from V and 7 bases from J, the gap between germline ends came to 14 bases. This CDR3 comprises 14 residues. CD45RO-negative CD8 cells positively selected for CCR7 made up the naive population, which excluded terminally differentiated effector memory CD45RA+ cells. Findings and caveats of the study: For naive CD4 cells, around 5.1% of clonotypes were shared across a few donors.

Several immunoSEQ plates received, in even portions, the genomic DNA of each subset. The method was immunoSEQ multiplex PCR; TCRdb's version includes in-frame clones alone and lacks a portion of them. The data contain around 2.1 million clones, around 93% of them singletons. The source material was naive CD8+ T cells from PBMCs. This sequence originates from a man aged 18 to 35 in good health. Some clones in this sample may be carry-over from other donors' samples. The rearrangement joins TRBV5-8 to TRBJ2-2; no reliable D call. CDR3 sequence reads: CASSAELWGGELFF. CDR3 sequence (DNA): TGTGCCAGCAGCGCGGAGCTGTGGGGCGGGGAGCTGTTTTTT.